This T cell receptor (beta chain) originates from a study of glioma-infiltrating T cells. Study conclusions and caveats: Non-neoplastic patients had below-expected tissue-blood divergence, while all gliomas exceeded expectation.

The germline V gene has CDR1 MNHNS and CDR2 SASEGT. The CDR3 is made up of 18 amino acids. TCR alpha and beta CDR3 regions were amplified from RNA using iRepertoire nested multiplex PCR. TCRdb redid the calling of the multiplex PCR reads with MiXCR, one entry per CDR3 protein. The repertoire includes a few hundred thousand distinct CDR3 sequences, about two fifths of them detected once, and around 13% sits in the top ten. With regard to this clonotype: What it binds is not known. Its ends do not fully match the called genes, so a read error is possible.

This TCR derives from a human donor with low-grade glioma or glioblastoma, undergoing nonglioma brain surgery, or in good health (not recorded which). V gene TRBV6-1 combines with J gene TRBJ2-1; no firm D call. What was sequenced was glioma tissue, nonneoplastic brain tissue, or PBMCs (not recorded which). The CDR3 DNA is TGTGCCAGCAGTGAAGCATTTTTTGTTAGTAGATTAGCCAATAAGCAGTTCTTC. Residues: CASSEAFFVSRLANKQFF.